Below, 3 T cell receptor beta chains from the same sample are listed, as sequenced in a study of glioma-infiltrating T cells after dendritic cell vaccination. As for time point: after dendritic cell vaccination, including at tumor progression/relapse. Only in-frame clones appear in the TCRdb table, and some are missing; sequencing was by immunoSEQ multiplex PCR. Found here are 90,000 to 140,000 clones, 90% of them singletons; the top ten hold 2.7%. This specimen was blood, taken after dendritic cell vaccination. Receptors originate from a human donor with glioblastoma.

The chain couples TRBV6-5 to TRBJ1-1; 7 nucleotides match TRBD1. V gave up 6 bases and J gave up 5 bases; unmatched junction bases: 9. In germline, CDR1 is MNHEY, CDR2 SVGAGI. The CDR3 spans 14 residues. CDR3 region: CASSSDRVGTEAFF. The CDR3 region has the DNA TGTGCCAGCAGCTCAGACAGGGTGGGTACTGAAGCTTTCTTT.

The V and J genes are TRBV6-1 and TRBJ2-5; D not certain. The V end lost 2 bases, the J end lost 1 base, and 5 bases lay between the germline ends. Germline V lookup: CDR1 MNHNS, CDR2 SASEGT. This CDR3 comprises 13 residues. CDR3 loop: CASSENSQETQYF. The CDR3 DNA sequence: TGTGCCAGCAGTGAAAACAGCCAAGAGACCCAGTACTTC.

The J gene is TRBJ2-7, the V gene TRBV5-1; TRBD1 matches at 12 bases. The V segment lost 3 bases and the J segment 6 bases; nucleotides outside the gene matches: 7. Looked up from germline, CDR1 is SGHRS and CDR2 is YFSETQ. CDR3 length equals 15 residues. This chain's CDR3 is CASSWDRDRGREQYF. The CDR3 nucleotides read TGCGCCAGCAGCTGGGACCGGGACAGGGGGCGCGAGCAGTACTTC.